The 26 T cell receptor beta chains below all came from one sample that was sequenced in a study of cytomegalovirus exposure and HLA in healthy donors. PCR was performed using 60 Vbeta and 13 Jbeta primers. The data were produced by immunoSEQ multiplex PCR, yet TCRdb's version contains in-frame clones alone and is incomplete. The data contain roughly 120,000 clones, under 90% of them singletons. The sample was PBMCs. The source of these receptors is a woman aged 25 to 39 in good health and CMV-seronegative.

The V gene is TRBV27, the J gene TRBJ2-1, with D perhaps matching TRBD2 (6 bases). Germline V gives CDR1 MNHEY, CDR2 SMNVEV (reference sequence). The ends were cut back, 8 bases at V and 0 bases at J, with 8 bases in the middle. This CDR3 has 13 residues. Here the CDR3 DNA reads TGTGCCAGCCGGGGGTTCTCCTACAATGAGCAGTTCTTC. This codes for CASRGFSYNEQFF.

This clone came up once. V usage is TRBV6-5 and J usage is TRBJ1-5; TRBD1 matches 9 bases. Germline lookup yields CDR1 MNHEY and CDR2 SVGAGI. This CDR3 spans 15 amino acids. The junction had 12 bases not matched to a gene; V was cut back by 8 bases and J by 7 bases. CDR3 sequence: CASRRGQGLYQPQHF. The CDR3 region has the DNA TGTGCCAGCCGGAGGGGACAGGGACTCTACCAGCCCCAGCATTTT.

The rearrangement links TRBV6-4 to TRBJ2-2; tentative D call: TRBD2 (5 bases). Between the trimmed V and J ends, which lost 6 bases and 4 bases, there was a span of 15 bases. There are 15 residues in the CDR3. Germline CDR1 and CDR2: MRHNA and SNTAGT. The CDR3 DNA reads TGTGCCAGCAGGCCTAGCCCCCGGGGCACCGGGGAGCTGTTTTTT. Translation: CASRPSPRGTGELFF.

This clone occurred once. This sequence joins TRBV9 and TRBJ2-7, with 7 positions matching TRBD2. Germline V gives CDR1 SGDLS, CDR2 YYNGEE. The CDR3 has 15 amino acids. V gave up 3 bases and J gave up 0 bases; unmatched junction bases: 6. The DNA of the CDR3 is TGTGCCAGCAGCGCGGAAGCGGGAAGCTCCTACGAGCAGTACTTC. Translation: CASSAEAGSSYEQYF.

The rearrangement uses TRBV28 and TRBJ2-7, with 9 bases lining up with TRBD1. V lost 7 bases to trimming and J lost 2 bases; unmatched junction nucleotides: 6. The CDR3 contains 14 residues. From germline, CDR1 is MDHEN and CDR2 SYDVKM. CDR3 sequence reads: CASIPGQGPYEQYF. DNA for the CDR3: TGTGCCAGCATCCCGGGACAGGGACCCTACGAGCAGTACTTC.

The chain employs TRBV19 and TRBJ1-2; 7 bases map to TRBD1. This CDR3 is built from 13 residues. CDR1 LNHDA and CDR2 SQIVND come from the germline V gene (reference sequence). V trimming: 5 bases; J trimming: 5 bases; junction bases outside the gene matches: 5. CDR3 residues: CASSLTGQYGYTF. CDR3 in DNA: TGTGCCAGTAGTCTCACGGGACAGTATGGCTACACCTTC.

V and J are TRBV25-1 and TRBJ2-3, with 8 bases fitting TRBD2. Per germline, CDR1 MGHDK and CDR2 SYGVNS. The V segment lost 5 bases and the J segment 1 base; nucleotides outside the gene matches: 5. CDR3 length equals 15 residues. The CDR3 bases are TGTGCCAGCAGTCCCGGGGGGGGGCGCACAGATACGCAGTATTTT. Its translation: CASSPGGGRTDTQYF.

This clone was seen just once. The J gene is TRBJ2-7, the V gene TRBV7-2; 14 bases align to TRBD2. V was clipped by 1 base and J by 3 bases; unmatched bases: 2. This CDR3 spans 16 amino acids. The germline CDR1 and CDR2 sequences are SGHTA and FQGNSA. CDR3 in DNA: TGTGCCAGCAGCTTAGGGACTAGCGGGAGGTTCTACGAGCAGTACTTC. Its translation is CASSLGTSGRFYEQYF.

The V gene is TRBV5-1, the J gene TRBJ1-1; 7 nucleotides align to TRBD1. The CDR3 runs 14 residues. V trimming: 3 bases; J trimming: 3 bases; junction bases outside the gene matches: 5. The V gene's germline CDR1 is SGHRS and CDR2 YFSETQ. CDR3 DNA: TGCGCCAGCAGCTGGAGGGGGCTGGACACTGAAGCTTTCTTT. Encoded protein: CASSWRGLDTEAFF. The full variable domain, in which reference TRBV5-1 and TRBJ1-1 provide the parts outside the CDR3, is KAGVTQTPRYLIKTRGQQVTLSCSPISGHRSVSWYQQTPGQGLQFLFEYFSETQRNKGNFPGRFSGRQFSNSRSEMNVSTLELGDSALYLCASSWRGLDTEAFFGQGTRLTVV.

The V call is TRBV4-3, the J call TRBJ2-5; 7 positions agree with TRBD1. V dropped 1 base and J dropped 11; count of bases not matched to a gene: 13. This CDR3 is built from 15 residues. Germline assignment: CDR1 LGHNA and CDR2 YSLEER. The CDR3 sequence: CASSQGTGPLGEQYF. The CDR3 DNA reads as TGCGCCAGCAGCCAAGGGACAGGCCCCCTCGGAGAGCAGTACTTC.

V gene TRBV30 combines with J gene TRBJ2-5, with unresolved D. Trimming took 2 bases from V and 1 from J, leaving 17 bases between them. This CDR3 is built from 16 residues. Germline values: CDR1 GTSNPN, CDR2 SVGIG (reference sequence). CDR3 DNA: TGTGCCTGGAGTAGGTTTAGGTCTGAGGCCCAAGAGACCCAGTACTTC. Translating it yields CAWSRFRSEAQETQYF.

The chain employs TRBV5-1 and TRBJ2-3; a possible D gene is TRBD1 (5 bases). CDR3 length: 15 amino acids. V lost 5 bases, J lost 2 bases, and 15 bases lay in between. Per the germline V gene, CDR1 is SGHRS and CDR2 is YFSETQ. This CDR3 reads CASSGETAITDTQYF. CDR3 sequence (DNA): TGCGCCAGCAGTGGAGAGACAGCGATCACAGATACGCAGTATTTT.

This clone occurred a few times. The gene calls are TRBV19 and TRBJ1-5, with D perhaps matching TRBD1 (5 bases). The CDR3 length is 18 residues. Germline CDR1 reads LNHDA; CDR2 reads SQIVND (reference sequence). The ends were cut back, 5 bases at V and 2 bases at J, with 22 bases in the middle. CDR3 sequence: CASSVRDGRVFGNQPQHF. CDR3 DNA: TGTGCCAGTAGTGTCCGGGACGGGAGGGTTTTTGGCAATCAGCCCCAGCATTTT. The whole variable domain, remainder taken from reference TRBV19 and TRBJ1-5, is DGGITQSPKYLFRKEGQNVTLSCEQNLNHDAMYWYRQDPGQGLRLIYYSQIVNDFQKGDIAEGYSVSREKKESFPLTVTSAQKNPTAFYLCASSVRDGRVFGNQPQHFGDGTRLSIL.

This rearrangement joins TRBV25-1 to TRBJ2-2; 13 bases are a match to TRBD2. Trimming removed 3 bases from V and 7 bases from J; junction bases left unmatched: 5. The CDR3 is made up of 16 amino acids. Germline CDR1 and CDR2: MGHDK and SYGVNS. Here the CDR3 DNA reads TGTGCCAGCAGTGATCCAGGACTAGCGGGAGTCGGGGAGCTGTTTTTT. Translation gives CASSDPGLAGVGELFF.

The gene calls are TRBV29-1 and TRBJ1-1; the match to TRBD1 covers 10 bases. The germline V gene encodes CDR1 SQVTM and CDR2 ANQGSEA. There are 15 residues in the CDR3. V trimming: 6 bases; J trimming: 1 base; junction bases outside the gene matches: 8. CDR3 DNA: TGCAGCGTCGGAAAGACAGGGGGCAGGAACACTGAAGCTTTCTTT. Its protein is CSVGKTGGRNTEAFF.

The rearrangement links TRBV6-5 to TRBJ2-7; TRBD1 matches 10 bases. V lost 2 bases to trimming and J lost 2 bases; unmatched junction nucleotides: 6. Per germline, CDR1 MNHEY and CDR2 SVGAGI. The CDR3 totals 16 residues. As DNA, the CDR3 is TGTGCCAGCAGTTACACCTGGACAGGGGGAACCTACGAGCAGTACTTC. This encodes CASSYTWTGGTYEQYF.

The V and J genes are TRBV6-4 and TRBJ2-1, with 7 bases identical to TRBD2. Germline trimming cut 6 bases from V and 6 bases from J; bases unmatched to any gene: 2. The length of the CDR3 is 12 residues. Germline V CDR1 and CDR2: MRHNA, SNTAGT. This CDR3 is CASSGRSNEQFF. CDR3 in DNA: TGTGCCAGCAGCGGGAGGAGCAATGAGCAGTTCTTC.

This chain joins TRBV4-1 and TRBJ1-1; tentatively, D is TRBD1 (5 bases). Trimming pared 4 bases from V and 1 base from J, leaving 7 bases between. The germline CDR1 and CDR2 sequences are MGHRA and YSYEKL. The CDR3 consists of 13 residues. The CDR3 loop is CASSPGQNTEAFF. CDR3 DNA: TGCGCCAGCAGCCCCGGACAGAACACTGAAGCTTTCTTT.

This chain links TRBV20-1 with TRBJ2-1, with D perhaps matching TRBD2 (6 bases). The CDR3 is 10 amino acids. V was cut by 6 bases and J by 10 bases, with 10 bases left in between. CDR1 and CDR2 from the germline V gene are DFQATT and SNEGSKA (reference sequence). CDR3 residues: CSALAEEQFF. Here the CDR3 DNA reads TGCAGTGCGTTAGCGGAAGAGCAGTTCTTC.

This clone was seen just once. CDR3 in amino acids: CASSQPGLNTGELFF. The CDR3 bases are TGTGCCAGTAGCCAACCGGGACTGAACACCGGGGAGCTGTTTTTT. This chain links TRBV19 with TRBJ2-2; D perhaps matches TRBD2 (6 bases). Germline V gene data show CDR1 as LNHDA and CDR2 as SQIVND (reference sequence). The CDR3 is 15 residues long. Trimming pared 6 bases from V and 1 base from J, leaving 12 bases between. The whole variable domain, remainder taken from reference TRBV19 and TRBJ2-2, is DGGITQSPKYLFRKEGQNVTLSCEQNLNHDAMYWYRQDPGQGLRLIYYSQIVNDFQKGDIAEGYSVSREKKESFPLTVTSAQKNPTAFYLCASSQPGLNTGELFFGEGSRLTVL.

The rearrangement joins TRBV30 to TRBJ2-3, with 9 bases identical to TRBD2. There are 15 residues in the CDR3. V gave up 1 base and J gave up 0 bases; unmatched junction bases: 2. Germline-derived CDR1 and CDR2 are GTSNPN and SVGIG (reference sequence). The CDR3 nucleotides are TGTGCCTGGAGTGCTCTAGCGGGGAGCACAGATACGCAGTATTTT. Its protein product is CAWSALAGSTDTQYF.

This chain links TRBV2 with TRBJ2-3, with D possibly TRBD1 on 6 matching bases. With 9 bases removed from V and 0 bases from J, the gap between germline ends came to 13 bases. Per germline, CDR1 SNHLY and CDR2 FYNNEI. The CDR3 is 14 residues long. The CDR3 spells CASQGSVSTDTQYF. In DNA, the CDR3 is TGTGCCAGTCAGGGGTCGGTGAGCACAGATACGCAGTATTTT.

CDR3 sequence reads: CATSRGEALQGGYGYTF. The CDR3, as DNA: TGTGCCACCAGCAGAGGGGAGGCCCTACAGGGGGGCTATGGCTACACCTTC. The chain combines TRBV15 with TRBJ1-2; TRBD1 matches at 8 bases. Trimming cost V 1 base and J 4 bases; bases outside gene matches: 11. Germline CDR1 and CDR2: LNHNV and YYDKDF (reference sequence). This CDR3 region has 17 residues.

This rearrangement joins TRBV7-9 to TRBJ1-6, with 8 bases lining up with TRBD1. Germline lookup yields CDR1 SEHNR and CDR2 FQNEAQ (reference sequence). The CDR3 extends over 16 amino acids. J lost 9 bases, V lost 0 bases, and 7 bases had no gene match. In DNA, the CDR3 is TGTGCCAGCAGCTTAGCTCTTCAGGGGGCGGGTTCACCCCTCCACTTT. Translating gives CASSLALQGAGSPLHF.

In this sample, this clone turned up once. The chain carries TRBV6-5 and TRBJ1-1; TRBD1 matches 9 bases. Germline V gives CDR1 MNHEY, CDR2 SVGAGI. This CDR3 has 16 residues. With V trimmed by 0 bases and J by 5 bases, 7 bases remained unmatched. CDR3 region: CASSYSMGQGTTEAFF. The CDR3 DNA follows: TGTGCCAGCAGTTACTCGATGGGACAGGGAACAACTGAAGCTTTCTTT.

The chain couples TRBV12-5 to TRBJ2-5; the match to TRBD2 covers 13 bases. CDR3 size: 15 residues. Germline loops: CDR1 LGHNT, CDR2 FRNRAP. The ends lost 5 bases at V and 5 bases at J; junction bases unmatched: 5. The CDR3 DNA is TGTGCTAGTGGTCCGGGACTAGCGGGACAGGAGACCCAGTACTTC. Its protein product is CASGPGLAGQETQYF.